This is a list of T cell receptor beta chains from one sample in a study of blood T cell repertoires in COVID-19. Sequencing was performed with immunoSEQ multiplex PCR; in TCRdb, only in-frame clones are kept and a portion is missing. In the table there are 220,000 or so clones, nearly 90% of which are singletons. Sequenced material: PBMCs or T cells enriched from blood (not recorded which). All receptors come from a young man who had been exposed to COVID-19. CDR3s include the opening cysteine and the closing phenylalanine or tryptophan. A D gene is named only where the DNA matches it firmly. The size field is filled for only some rows; it gives once, few, many or a size class.

J gene,V gene,D gene,clone size,CDR3 protein,CDR3 DNA
TRBJ1-2,TRBV7-2,.,.,CASSPTGVGGYTF,TGTGCCAGCAGCCCGACGGGGGTAGGTGGCTACACCTTC
TRBJ1-6,TRBV2,.,.,CASRGAGDNNSPLHF,TGTGCCAGCAGGGGGGCCGGGGATAATAATTCACCCCTCCACTTT
TRBJ1-6,TRBV19,.,.,CASKDLDSPLHF,TGTGCCAGTAAGGACTTGGATTCACCCCTCCACTTT
TRBJ1-4,TRBV11-2,TRBD1,.,CASSLGGTGHNEKLFF,TGTGCCAGCAGCTTAGGGGGGACAGGTCATAATGAAAAACTGTTTTTT
TRBJ2-6,TRBV11-3,TRBD2,.,CASSLRLAGISGANVLTF,TGTGCCAGCAGCTTACGACTAGCGGGAATCTCTGGGGCCAACGTCCTGACTTTC
TRBJ1-2,TRBV6-5,.,.,CASKTDFRDGYTF,TGTGCCTCCAAAACCGACTTCCGGGATGGCTACACCTTC
TRBJ1-1,TRBV30,.,.,CASNRVNTEAFF,TGTGCCTCAAACCGGGTGAACACTGAAGCTTTCTTT
TRBJ2-1,TRBV19,.,.,CASSIRAGRYNEQFF,TGTGCCAGTAGTATCCGGGCGGGGAGATACAATGAGCAGTTCTTC
TRBJ1-6,TRBV6-5,.,.,CASSYSISYNSPLHF,TGTGCCAGCAGTTACTCGATTAGCTATAATTCACCCCTCCACTTT
TRBJ2-7,TRBV7-2,.,.,CASSLVFRDYEQYF,TGTGCCAGCAGCTTAGTTTTCAGGGATTACGAGCAGTACTTC
TRBJ2-2,TRBV5-1,TRBD2,.,CASSRPGTSGANTGELFF,TGCGCCAGCAGCCGACCAGGGACTAGCGGGGCGAACACCGGGGAGCTGTTTTTT
TRBJ2-3,TRBV18,TRBD1,.,CASSPFRDRFSDTQYF,TGTGCCAGCTCACCCTTCCGGGACAGATTTTCAGATACGCAGTATTTT
TRBJ1-2,TRBV6-5,TRBD1,.,CATRTGSHGYTF,TGTGCCACCAGGACAGGCTCCCATGGCTACACCTTC
TRBJ1-1,TRBV7-9,TRBD1,once,CASSTKTGGRAEAFF,TGTGCCAGCAGCACCAAGACAGGGGGCAGGGCTGAAGCTTTCTTT
TRBJ2-7,TRBV3-1/TRBV3-2,.,.,CASSQEGHNEQYF,TGTGCCAGCAGCCAAGAGGGGCACAACGAGCAGTACTTC
TRBJ1-2,TRBV28,.,.,CASKAGTDYGYTF,TGTGCCTCCAAGGCCGGGACTGACTATGGCTACACCTTC
TRBJ1-1,TRBV14,.,.,CASSPLLGGPTNTEAFF,TGTGCCAGCAGCCCCCTCCTCGGGGGTCCGACGAACACTGAAGCTTTCTTT
TRBJ1-1,TRBV18,.,.,CASSPQGGTEAFF,TGTGCCAGCTCACCACAGGGAGGGACTGAAGCTTTCTTT
TRBJ1-2,TRBV29-1,.,.,CSVGSEVSNYGYTF,TGCAGCGTTGGGTCGGAGGTGTCCAACTATGGCTACACCTTC
TRBJ2-1,TRBV9,.,.,CASSVGSKSGYNEQFF,TGTGCCAGCAGCGTAGGGTCGAAATCCGGTTACAATGAGCAGTTCTTC
TRBJ1-2,TRBV2,.,once,CASKSSPTGHSYGYTF,TGTGCCAGCAAATCCTCACCGACGGGACACAGCTATGGCTACACCTTC
TRBJ1-4,TRBV5-4,.,once,CASSLGQGMGKLFF,TGTGCCAGCAGCTTGGGGCAGGGAATGGGAAAACTGTTTTTT
TRBJ2-5,TRBV7-9,TRBD2,.,CASSLWGGTGTQETQYF,TGTGCCAGCAGCTTATGGGGAGGGACTGGCACCCAAGAGACCCAGTACTTC
TRBJ1-5,TRBV30,TRBD1,.,CAWRYQGAGVYNQPQHF,TGTGCCTGGAGATATCAGGGGGCCGGGGTTTACAATCAGCCCCAGCATTTT
TRBJ1-2,TRBV18,TRBD1,.,CASSPLPPPGGNYGYTF,TGTGCCAGCTCACCACTACCCCCCCCAGGGGGTAACTATGGCTACACCTTC
TRBJ1-5,TRBV2,TRBD1,.,CASSWDRGSNQPQHF,TGTGCCAGCAGTTGGGACAGGGGTAGCAATCAGCCCCAGCATTTT
TRBJ2-1,TRBV7-9,.,.,CASSLQATAGNEQFF,TGTGCCAGCAGCCTACAGGCTACCGCGGGGAATGAGCAGTTCTTC
TRBJ1-1,TRBV6-5,.,once,CASRLGGTEAFF,TGTGCCAGCAGACTGGGGGGCACTGAAGCTTTCTTT
TRBJ2-7,TRBV7-2,TRBD1,.,CASSSRQGPFYEQYF,TGTGCCAGCAGCTCGCGACAGGGACCCTTCTACGAGCAGTACTTC
TRBJ2-1,TRBV18,.,.,CASSPDRSSYNEQFF,TGTGCCAGCTCACCAGACAGGAGCTCCTACAATGAGCAGTTCTTC
TRBJ2-7,TRBV27,TRBD1,.,CASSGSGGKYGEQYF,TGTGCCAGCAGTGGCTCAGGGGGCAAGTATGGCGAGCAGTACTTC
TRBJ2-7,TRBV3-1/TRBV3-2,.,.,CASSQDLAVTYEQYF,TGTGCCAGCAGCCAAGATCTGGCGGTCACCTACGAGCAGTACTTC
TRBJ2-1,TRBV4-1,TRBD2,.,CASSPSSGRLNEQFF,TGCGCCAGCAGCCCGAGCAGCGGGAGATTAAATGAGCAGTTCTTC
TRBJ2-1,TRBV10-3,TRBD1,.,CATITGDSSYNEQFF,TGTGCCACCATAACAGGGGACAGCTCCTACAATGAGCAGTTCTTC
TRBJ2-5,TRBV10-3,.,.,CAIQDRLPEGTQYF,TGTGCCATCCAAGACCGGCTCCCGGAGGGGACCCAGTACTTC
TRBJ2-1,TRBV10-2,.,.,CASSQAFSGAGEQFF,TGCGCCAGCAGTCAGGCCTTCTCGGGAGCTGGTGAGCAGTTCTTC
TRBJ1-3,TRBV2,.,.,CASEYGDSGNTIYF,TGTGCCAGCGAGTACGGGGACTCTGGAAACACCATATATTTT
TRBJ2-1,TRBV4-3,.,.,CASSQDSRGLSYNEQFF,TGCGCCAGCAGCCAAGATTCGCGGGGGCTCAGTTACAATGAGCAGTTCTTC
TRBJ1-2,TRBV3-1/TRBV3-2,.,.,CASSPRESPNYGYTF,TGTGCCAGCAGCCCCCGGGAGAGCCCTAACTATGGCTACACCTTC
TRBJ1-4,TRBV19,.,.,CASSLRKGRLLEKLFF,TGTGCCAGTAGCCTGAGAAAGGGGCGATTGCTTGAAAAACTGTTTTTT
TRBJ1-1,TRBV30,.,.,CAWTGATEAFF,TGTGCCTGGACAGGGGCCACTGAAGCTTTCTTT
TRBJ1-1,TRBV10-3,.,.,CAITPSGNTEAFF,TGTGCCATCACCCCCTCCGGGAACACTGAAGCTTTCTTT
TRBJ1-2,TRBV27,TRBD1,once,CASRTSGGRGYTF,TGTGCCAGCAGGACCTCAGGGGGTCGTGGCTACACCTTC
TRBJ1-2,TRBV11-2,.,.,CASSSVRASYGYTF,TGTGCCAGCAGCTCCGTCAGGGCCTCCTATGGCTACACCTTC
TRBJ1-1,TRBV25-1,TRBD1,.,CASSHQGDTEAFF,TGTGCCAGCAGCCATCAGGGGGACACTGAAGCTTTCTTT
TRBJ2-7,TRBV7-2,.,.,CASSLVETSEQYF,TGTGCCAGCAGCTTAGTGGAGACCTCCGAGCAGTACTTC
TRBJ1-6,TRBV5-1,.,few,CASSLEAGYDSPLHF,TGCGCCAGCAGCTTGGAGGCAGGGTATGACTCACCCCTCCACTTT
TRBJ2-2,TRBV4-1,.,.,CASSPYRERVELFF,TGCGCCAGCAGTCCCTACCGGGAAAGGGTCGAGCTGTTTTTT
TRBJ2-5,TRBV5-1,TRBD2,.,CASSFQGLALQETQYF,TGCGCCAGCAGCTTCCAGGGACTAGCGTTACAAGAGACCCAGTACTTC
TRBJ2-7,TRBV12-3/TRBV12-4,.,.,CASSFETSHEQYF,TGTGCCAGCAGTTTTGAGACTAGTCACGAGCAGTACTTC
TRBJ1-1,TRBV19,TRBD1,.,CASSFPGQSTEAFF,TGTGCCAGTAGTTTCCCGGGACAGAGCACTGAAGCTTTCTTT
TRBJ2-3,TRBV5-1,.,.,CASSPGLGTDTQYF,TGCGCCAGCAGCCCGGGACTGGGCACAGATACGCAGTATTTT
TRBJ2-3,TRBV7-8,.,.,CASSLNRAGPDTQYF,TGTGCCAGCAGCTTAAATAGAGCGGGCCCAGATACGCAGTATTTT